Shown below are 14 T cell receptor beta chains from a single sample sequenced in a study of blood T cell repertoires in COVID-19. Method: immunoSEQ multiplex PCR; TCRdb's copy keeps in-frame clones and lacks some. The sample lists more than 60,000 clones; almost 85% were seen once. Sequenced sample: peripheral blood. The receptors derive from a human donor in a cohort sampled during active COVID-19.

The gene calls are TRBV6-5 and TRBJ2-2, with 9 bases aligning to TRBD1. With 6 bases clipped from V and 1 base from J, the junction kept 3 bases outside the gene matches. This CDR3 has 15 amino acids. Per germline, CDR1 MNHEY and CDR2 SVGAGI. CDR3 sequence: CASSRTGENTGELFF. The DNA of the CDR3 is TGTGCCAGCAGCAGGACAGGGGAGAACACCGGGGAGCTGTTTTTT.

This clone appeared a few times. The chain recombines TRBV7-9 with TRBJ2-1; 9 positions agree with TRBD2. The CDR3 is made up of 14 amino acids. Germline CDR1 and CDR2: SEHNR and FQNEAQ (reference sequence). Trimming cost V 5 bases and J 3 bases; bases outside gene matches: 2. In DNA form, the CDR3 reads TGTGCCAGCAGCGGCGGGGGGGGCTACAATGAGCAGTTCTTC. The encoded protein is CASSGGGGYNEQFF.

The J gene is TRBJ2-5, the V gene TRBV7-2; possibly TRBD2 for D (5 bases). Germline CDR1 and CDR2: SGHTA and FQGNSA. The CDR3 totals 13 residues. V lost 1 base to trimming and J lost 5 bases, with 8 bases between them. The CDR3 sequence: CASSLGGMETQYF. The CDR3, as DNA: TGTGCCAGCAGCTTAGGAGGGATGGAGACCCAGTACTTC.

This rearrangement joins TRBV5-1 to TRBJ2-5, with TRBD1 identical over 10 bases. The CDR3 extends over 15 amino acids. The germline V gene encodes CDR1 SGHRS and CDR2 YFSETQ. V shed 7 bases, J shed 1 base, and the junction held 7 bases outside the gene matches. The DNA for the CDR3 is TGCGCCAGCCTGAGGACAGGGGGAATCCAAGAGACCCAGTACTTC. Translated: CASLRTGGIQETQYF.

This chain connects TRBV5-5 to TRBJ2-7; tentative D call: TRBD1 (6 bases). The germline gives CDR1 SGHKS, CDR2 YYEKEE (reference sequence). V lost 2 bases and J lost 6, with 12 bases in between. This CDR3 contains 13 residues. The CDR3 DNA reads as TGTGCCAGCAGCTTAACAGGGAGTGGCGAGCAGTACTTC. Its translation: CASSLTGSGEQYF.

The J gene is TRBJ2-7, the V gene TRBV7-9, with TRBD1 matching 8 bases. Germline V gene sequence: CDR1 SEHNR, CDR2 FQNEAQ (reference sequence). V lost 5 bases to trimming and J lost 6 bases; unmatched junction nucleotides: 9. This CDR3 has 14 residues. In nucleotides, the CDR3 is TGTGCCAGCAGCAAGGACAGGGAATTCGTCGAGCAGTACTTC. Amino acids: CASSKDREFVEQYF.

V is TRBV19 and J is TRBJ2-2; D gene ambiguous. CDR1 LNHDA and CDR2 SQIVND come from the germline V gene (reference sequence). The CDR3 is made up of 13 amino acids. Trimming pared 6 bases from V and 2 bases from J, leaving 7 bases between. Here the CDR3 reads CASRVRNTGELFF. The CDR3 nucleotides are TGTGCCAGTAGAGTCAGAAACACCGGGGAGCTGTTTTTT.

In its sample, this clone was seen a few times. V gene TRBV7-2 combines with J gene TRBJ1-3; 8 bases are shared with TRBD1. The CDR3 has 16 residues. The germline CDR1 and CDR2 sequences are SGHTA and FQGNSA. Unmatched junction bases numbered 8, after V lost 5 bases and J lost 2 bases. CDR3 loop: CASSANRGATGNTIYF. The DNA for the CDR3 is TGTGCCAGCAGCGCGAACAGGGGGGCAACTGGAAACACCATATATTTT.

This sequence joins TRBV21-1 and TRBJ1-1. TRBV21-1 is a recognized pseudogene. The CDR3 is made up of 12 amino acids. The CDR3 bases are TGTGCCAGAAGGACTGGGAACACTGAAGCTTTCTTT. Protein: CARRTGNTEAFF.

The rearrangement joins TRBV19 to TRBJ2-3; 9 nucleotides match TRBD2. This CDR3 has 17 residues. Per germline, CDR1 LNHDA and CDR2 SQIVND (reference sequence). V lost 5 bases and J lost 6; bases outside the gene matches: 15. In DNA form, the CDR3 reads TGTGCCAGTAGTCCCAGGGTGGCGGGGGGGCTGGCGGATACGCAGTATTTT. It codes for CASSPRVAGGLADTQYF.

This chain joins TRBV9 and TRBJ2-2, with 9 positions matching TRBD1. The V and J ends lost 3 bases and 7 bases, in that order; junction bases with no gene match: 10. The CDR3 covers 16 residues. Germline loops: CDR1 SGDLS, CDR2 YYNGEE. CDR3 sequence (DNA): TGTGCCAGCAGCGCCCGTCCGGACAGGGGAAGCGGGGAGCTGTTTTTT. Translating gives CASSARPDRGSGELFF.

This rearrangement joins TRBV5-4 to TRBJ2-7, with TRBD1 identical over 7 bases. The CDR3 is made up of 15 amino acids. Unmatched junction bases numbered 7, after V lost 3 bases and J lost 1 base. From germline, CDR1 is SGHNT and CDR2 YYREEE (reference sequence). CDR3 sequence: CASSSPGTESYEQYF. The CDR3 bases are TGTGCCAGCAGCTCCCCCGGGACAGAATCCTACGAGCAGTACTTC.

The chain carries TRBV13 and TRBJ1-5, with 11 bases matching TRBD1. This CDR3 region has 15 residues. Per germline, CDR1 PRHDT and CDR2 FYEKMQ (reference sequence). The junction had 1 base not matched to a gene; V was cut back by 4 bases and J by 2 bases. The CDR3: CASSSGQGGNQPQHF. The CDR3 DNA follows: TGTGCCAGCAGCTCGGGACAGGGGGGCAATCAGCCCCAGCATTTT.

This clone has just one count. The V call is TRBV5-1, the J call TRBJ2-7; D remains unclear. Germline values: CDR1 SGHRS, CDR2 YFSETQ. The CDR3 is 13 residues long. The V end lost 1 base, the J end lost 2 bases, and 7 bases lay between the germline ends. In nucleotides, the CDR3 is TGCGCCAGCAGCTTGTCTTCCCCCTACGAGCAGTACTTC. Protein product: CASSLSSPYEQYF.